Shown below are 22 T cell receptor beta chains from a single sample sequenced in a study of patients with pleural tuberculosis. TCRdb re-called the reads through MiXCR, storing one row per CDR3 protein. The sample includes 25,000 to 30,000 distinct CDR3 sequences, 18% seen only once; the top ten take roughly 3.6%. The source material was peripheral blood. The receptors originated from a human donor with pleural tuberculosis.

This clonotype was seen repeatedly, ten times or more. V and J are TRBV15 and TRBJ2-7, with D possibly matching TRBD2 (5 bases). The germline V and J ends were trimmed by 1 base and 0 bases, with 10 bases remaining between them. The germline V gene has CDR1 LNHNV and CDR2 YYDKDF (reference sequence). The length of the CDR3 is 15 residues. The CDR3 DNA is TGTGCCACCAGCAGAGTCCCGGGGATCTCCTACGAGCAGTACTTC. This encodes CATSRVPGISYEQYF.

This clonotype has a count of ten or more. V and J are TRBV5-4 and TRBJ2-1, with 13 bases matching TRBD2. The germline gives CDR1 SGHNT, CDR2 YYREEE (reference sequence). The junction had 5 bases not matched to a gene; V was cut back by 4 bases and J by 7 bases. This CDR3 has 15 residues. The CDR3 bases are TGTGCCAGCAGCCCACTAGCGGGGGGGCTTAATGAGCAGTTCTTC. It yields the protein CASSPLAGGLNEQFF.

As to this clonotype: A much larger clone sits a single nucleotide away, making a read error possible. The genes are TRBV7-2 and TRBJ2-7; 7 nucleotides match TRBD2. CDR1 is SGHTA, CDR2 FQGNSA, per germline. This CDR3 region has 16 residues. The CDR3 DNA reads TGTGCCGGCAGCTTAAAAGGAGGAGCGGGGCTCTACGAGCAGTACTTC. Its translation is CAGSLKGGAGLYEQYF.

This clonotype was picked up many times. V gene TRBV14 combines with J gene TRBJ1-2; tentatively, D is TRBD1 (5 bases). Per germline, CDR1 SGHDN and CDR2 FVKESK. This CDR3 has 15 residues. V was pared by 3 bases and J by 8 bases, with 19 bases between. CDR3 sequence: CASSHSTGTTGGYTF. Written as DNA, the CDR3 is TGTGCCAGCAGCCACTCGACCGGGACCACGGGCGGCTACACCTTC.

Sample share makes this clonotype medium-sized. CDR3 sequence: CASSFPGAEAFF. CDR3 nucleotide sequence: TGTGCCAGCAGTTTCCCAGGGGCTGAAGCTTTCTTT. The V call is TRBV12-3 or TRBV12-4, the J call TRBJ1-1, with D perhaps matching TRBD1 (6 bases). CDR3 length equals 12 residues. The V end lost 3 bases, the J end lost 6 bases, and 8 bases lay between the germline ends.

This clonotype was recorded many times. The chain links TRBV20-1 to TRBJ1-1; 12 bases fit TRBD1. Germline CDR1 is DFQATT and CDR2 is SNEGSKA (reference sequence). The trim removed 5 bases at V and 5 bases at J, leaving 12 bases unmatched. This CDR3 has 16 amino acids. CDR3 region: CSASPGDRGLRTEAFF. In nucleotides, the CDR3 is TGCAGTGCTTCCCCGGGGGACAGGGGGCTTCGGACTGAAGCTTTCTTT.

J is TRBJ1-1 and V is TRBV6-1; 7 positions match TRBD1. CDR3 length equals 13 residues. V trimming: 9 bases; J trimming: 4 bases; junction bases outside the gene matches: 8. Germline lookup yields CDR1 MNHNS and CDR2 SASEGT. CDR3 bases: TGTGCCAGTCTGACAGGGATTCTCACTGAAGCTTTCTTT. This encodes CASLTGILTEAFF.

By share of the sample, this clonotype is medium-sized. The V gene is TRBV15, the J gene TRBJ1-3; D is undetermined. CDR1 is LNHNV and CDR2 is YYDKDF in the germline V gene (reference sequence). Trimming removed 0 bases at V and 2 bases at J, with 8 bases between. The CDR3 is made up of 15 amino acids. The CDR3 DNA sequence: TGTGCCACCAGCAGAGAATCGGGGACTGGAAACACCATATATTTT. Its protein product is CATSRESGTGNTIYF.

Points on this clonotype: Relative to the germline gene, one junction end is altered; a read error may explain this. This chain uses TRBV19 with TRBJ1-5; D is possibly TRBD1 (6 bases). CDR1 is LNHDA and CDR2 is SQIVND in the germline V gene (reference sequence). This CDR3 is 15 amino acids long. The CDR3: CSSRGEKGLNQPQHF. In nucleotides, the CDR3 is TGTTCCAGTAGGGGGGAGAAGGGCCTCAATCAGCCCCAGCATTTT.

This clonotype was detected ten times or more. The rearrangement links TRBV12-3 or TRBV12-4 to TRBJ1-4; D unresolved. This CDR3 has 14 residues. V was trimmed by 3 bases and J by 3 bases, leaving 8 bases between them. CDR3 protein: CASSFGGPNEKLFF. CDR3 nucleotides: TGTGCCAGCAGTTTCGGAGGGCCTAATGAAAAACTGTTTTTT.

This clonotype was seen repeatedly, ten times or more. J is TRBJ2-7 and V is TRBV20-1; 10 bases fit TRBD2. The CDR3 loop spans 14 amino acids. Germline V gene sequence: CDR1 DFQATT, CDR2 SNEGSKA (reference sequence). V shed 5 bases, J shed 3 bases, and the junction held 7 bases outside the gene matches. CDR3 sequence: CSAEASGRNYEQYF. The CDR3 region has the DNA TGCAGTGCTGAAGCTAGCGGGAGAAACTACGAGCAGTACTTC.

This sequence joins TRBV30 and TRBJ2-7; tentatively, D is TRBD1 or TRBD2 (5 bases each). V dropped 0 bases and J dropped 6 bases, with 15 bases sitting between them. Per germline, CDR1 GTSNPN and CDR2 SVGIG (reference sequence). The CDR3 has 14 residues. The CDR3 bases are TGTGCCTGGAGTGTACAAACCCCAGGGAGCGAGCAGTACTTC. Translated, it gives CAWSVQTPGSEQYF.

This clonotype appeared many times. The chain uses TRBV27 and TRBJ1-2; D not resolved. Trimming took off 4 bases at V and 8 bases at J, with 8 bases between the two ends. CDR1 MNHEY and CDR2 SMNVEV come from the germline V gene (reference sequence). The CDR3 is 11 amino acids. The CDR3 is CASSSRAGYTF. Written as DNA, the CDR3 is TGTGCCAGCAGTTCGCGGGCCGGCTACACCTTC.

V is TRBV30 and J is TRBJ1-2; D not resolved. Germline CDR1 reads GTSNPN; CDR2 reads SVGIG (reference sequence). V lost 4 bases to trimming and J lost 8 bases, with 17 bases between them. The CDR3 covers 13 residues. This chain's CDR3 is CAWTQVMMEGYTF. CDR3 DNA sequence: TGTGCCTGGACGCAGGTTATGATGGAAGGCTACACCTTC.

This clonotype was seen at least ten times. The chain has TRBV29-1 and TRBJ1-1; 7 bases are a match to TRBD1. With 7 bases clipped from V and 1 base from J, the junction kept 3 bases outside the gene matches. CDR1 and CDR2 from the germline V gene are SQVTM and ANQGSEA. CDR3 length equals 12 residues. CDR3 protein: CSARQGNTEAFF. In nucleotides, the CDR3 is TGCAGCGCTCGACAGGGGAACACTGAAGCTTTCTTT.

This clonotype was observed many times. The genes are TRBV29-1 and TRBJ1-1; D might be TRBD1 (6 bases). The CDR3 has 10 residues. The ends were cut back, 6 bases at V and 7 bases at J, with 9 bases in the middle. Germline V gene sequence: CDR1 SQVTM, CDR2 ANQGSEA. Written as DNA, the CDR3 is TGCAGCGTGAGGACAGTTGAAGCTTTCTTT. Translating gives CSVRTVEAFF.

This rearrangement joins TRBV4-1 to TRBJ1-6, with 10 bases aligning to TRBD1. CDR1 and CDR2 from the germline V gene are MGHRA and YSYEKL. V shed 1 base and J 10 bases; nucleotides not matched to a gene: 10. This CDR3 has 17 amino acids. CDR3: CASSQAPGQGVKSPLHF. The CDR3 nucleotides read TGCGCCAGCAGCCAAGCACCAGGACAGGGGGTTAAATCACCCCTCCACTTT.

At least ten counts were recorded for this clonotype. The chain is built from TRBV6-1 and TRBJ2-5; no firm D call. Between the trimmed V and J ends, which lost 1 base and 4 bases, there was a span of 10 bases. CDR3 length equals 14 residues. Per the germline V gene, CDR1 is MNHNS and CDR2 is SASEGT. The CDR3 spells CASSEEWAPETQYF. The CDR3 nucleotides read TGTGCCAGCAGTGAAGAGTGGGCTCCAGAGACCCAGTACTTC.

This clonotype was observed at least ten times. V gene TRBV5-6 combines with J gene TRBJ1-2, with TRBD1 identical over 8 bases. V was pared by 1 base and J by 7 bases, with 6 bases of the junction left unmatched. The CDR3 consists of 14 residues. Germline-derived CDR1 and CDR2 are SGHDT and YYEEEE. CDR3 DNA sequence: TGTGCCAGCAGCTTGATCCAGGGGGCCAGTGGCTACACCTTC. Its translation: CASSLIQGASGYTF.

This clonotype was picked up many times. The rearrangement joins TRBV20-1 to TRBJ1-5, with D possibly matching TRBD1 (5 bases). The V end was cut by 5 bases, the J end by 4 bases, with 9 bases between. CDR1 is DFQATT and CDR2 is SNEGSKA in the germline V gene (reference sequence). This CDR3 has 12 amino acids. CDR3 coding DNA: TGCAGTGCTCCTGACAGAAATCAGCCCCAGCATTTT. Translating it yields CSAPDRNQPQHF.

This clonotype was detected ten times or more. The V and J genes are TRBV2 and TRBJ2-1, with 8 positions matching TRBD2. The V and J ends lost 6 bases and 6 bases, in that order; junction bases with no gene match: 4. CDR1 and CDR2 (germline): SNHLY, FYNNEI. The CDR3 has 13 residues. The CDR3 DNA reads as TGTGCCAGCAGGCTGACTAGCGTCAATGAGCAGTTCTTC. This sequence encodes CASRLTSVNEQFF.

Of note for this clonotype: Possible read error: a much larger clone is one base away. The chain combines TRBV7-2 with TRBJ2-5, with D tentatively TRBD1 or TRBD2 (5 bases each). The germline gives CDR1 SGHTA, CDR2 FQGNSA. This CDR3 has 14 amino acids. As DNA, the CDR3 is TGTGCCAGCAGCTTTGGGGCGGGCCAAGAGGCCCAGTACTTC. Translating it yields CASSFGAGQEAQYF.